This TCR beta chain appears in the sequencing data of a study of blood T cell repertoires in COVID-19. Whole-study context: PBMCs, B-cell-depleted T cells, or T cells provided the cDNA or gDNA that made up the material.

As handled by the study authors: Estimation of nucleated cell counts relied on the amplification of reference gene primers. The repertoire was sequenced with immunoSEQ multiplex PCR; TCRdb's copy has only in-frame clones and lacks some. The V and J calls and clone size come from that table; D and trimming were worked out from the DNA. The table includes approximately 240,000 clones, 82% detected once. The CDR3 is 15 amino acids. Per the germline V gene, CDR1 is LNHNV and CDR2 is YYDKDF (reference sequence). V lost 3 bases, J lost 10 bases, and 10 bases stayed unmatched. The chain is built from TRBV15 and TRBJ1-4; TRBD1 agrees at 8 bases. The sequence came from a woman aged 80 or over with active or convalescent COVID-19. The sequenced material came from peripheral blood. The CDR3 bases are TGTGCCACCAGCAGCCGCAGGGGGCGCACCGGAAAACTGTTTTTT. Amino acid sequence: CATSSRRGRTGKLFF.